These 24 T cell receptor beta chains came from one sample sequenced in a study of blood T cell repertoires in COVID-19. Profiled with immunoSEQ multiplex PCR; TCRdb holds only in-frame clones, not every one. The profile shows approximately 89,000 clones, roughly 80% of them singletons. The sequencing sample was made of peripheral blood. These receptors were obtained from a human donor in a cohort sampled during active COVID-19.

The V gene is TRBV19, the J gene TRBJ1-4; D is unclear. Trimming took off 3 bases at V and 11 bases at J, with 13 bases between the two ends. The CDR3 extends over 13 amino acids. The germline gives CDR1 LNHDA, CDR2 SQIVND (reference sequence). The CDR3 coding sequence is TGTGCCAGTAGTATGGTCCTCATACGGAAACTGTTTTTT. It is translated as CASSMVLIRKLFF.

This clone has more than one count but fewer than ten. As DNA, the CDR3 is TGTGCCAGCAGCATAGCCGGGACTAGGGTTCTGAGTACTGAGCAGTTCTTC. Translating gives CASSIAGTRVLSTEQFF. The rearrangement joins TRBV27 to TRBJ2-1; 8 positions agree with TRBD2. This CDR3 has 17 amino acids. The J segment lost 9 bases and the V segment lost 6 bases, leaving 19 bases of the junction unmatched. Looked up from germline, CDR1 is MNHEY and CDR2 is SMNVEV (reference sequence).

The chain has TRBV19 and TRBJ1-1; 7 positions match TRBD1. CDR3 length: 13 residues. The V and J ends lost 5 bases and 4 bases, in that order; junction bases with no gene match: 4. CDR1 is LNHDA, CDR2 SQIVND, per germline (reference sequence). CDR3 in DNA: TGTGCCAGTAGTGCCTACAGGGGCACTGAAGCTTTCTTT. It encodes CASSAYRGTEAFF.

CDR3: CSASNSWGYTF. The CDR3 DNA follows: TGCAGTGCTAGCAATAGTTGGGGCTACACCTTC. The chain joins TRBV20-1 to TRBJ1-2; D is uncertain. Looked up from germline, CDR1 is DFQATT and CDR2 is SNEGSKA (reference sequence). Deletions cut 3 bases from V and 8 bases from J, with 10 bases between. This CDR3 has 11 residues.

This clone was counted between two and nine times. The V call is TRBV18, the J call TRBJ1-1; 9 nucleotides match TRBD1. Per germline, CDR1 KGHSH and CDR2 LQKENI. The trim removed 5 bases at V and 0 bases at J, leaving 7 bases unmatched. The CDR3 is 16 amino acids. DNA for the CDR3: TGTGCCAGCTCATGGGACAGGGAGACGGTGAACACTGAAGCTTTCTTT. Amino acid sequence: CASSWDRETVNTEAFF.

The chain recombines TRBV21-1 with TRBJ2-5; the D call TRBD1 from the table was never checked on the DNA. TRBV21-1 is termed a pseudogene. The CDR3 runs to 13 residues. In nucleotides, the CDR3 is TGTGCCAGCAGCAACAGGGGGCAAGAGACCCAGTACTTC. It translates to CASSNRGQETQYF.

The CDR3 reads CSVRYSREAIDHSYEQYF. The CDR3 nucleotides read TGCAGCGTGAGATATAGCCGGGAGGCAATAGACCACTCCTACGAGCAGTACTTC. J is TRBJ2-7 and V is TRBV29-1; TRBD2 aligns across 7 bases. J lost 0 bases, V lost 6 bases, and 20 bases had no gene match. This CDR3 comprises 18 residues. Germline lookup yields CDR1 SQVTM and CDR2 ANQGSEA.

A word on this clone: This sequence may be a read error, since a much larger clone differs from it by one base. Other DNA sequences in the same sample also yield this CDR3. The chain links TRBV11-2 to TRBJ2-5, with 7 bases lining up with TRBD1. The junction had 5 bases not matched to a gene; V was cut back by 5 bases and J by 2 bases. In germline, CDR1 is SGHAT, CDR2 FQNNGV. This CDR3 region has 14 residues. As DNA, the CDR3 is TGTGCCAGCAGCCGGGGACAGCTACAAGAGACCCAGTACTTC. Its protein is CASSRGQLQETQYF.

The V and J genes are TRBV7-8 and TRBJ2-1; 11 bases agree with TRBD2. CDR3 length equals 14 residues. V lost 0 bases, J lost 12 bases, and 4 bases stayed unmatched. Looked up from germline, CDR1 is SGHVS and CDR2 is FQNEAQ. The CDR3, as DNA: TGTGCCAGCAGCTTAGCTGGTAGCGGGGGGGGGCAGTTCTTC. This translates into CASSLAGSGGGQFF.

This chain uses TRBV9 with TRBJ2-7, with D tentatively TRBD2 (5 bases). Germline V gene data show CDR1 as SGDLS and CDR2 as YYNGEE. CDR3 length equals 14 residues. Deletions cut 4 bases from V and 3 bases from J, with 14 bases between. CDR3 amino acids: CASSSQGRGYEQYF. As DNA, the CDR3 is TGTGCCAGCAGCTCGCAAGGTCGGGGCTACGAGCAGTACTTC.

The gene calls are TRBV30 and TRBJ2-5, with no clear D. Germline V gives CDR1 GTSNPN, CDR2 SVGIG (reference sequence). The CDR3 loop spans 10 amino acids. With 2 bases removed from V and 5 bases from J, the gap between germline ends came to 3 bases. CDR3 DNA: TGTGCCTGGAGTCGGGAGACCCAGTACTTC. It translates to CAWSRETQYF.

The chain recombines TRBV27 with TRBJ2-4; possible D gene TRBD2, 6 bases. CDR3 size: 14 residues. Trimming stripped 6 bases from V and 2 bases from J, with 11 bases between. CDR1 MNHEY and CDR2 SMNVEV come from the germline V gene (reference sequence). The CDR3 protein is CASSRERPKNIQYF. The CDR3 nucleotides are TGTGCCAGCAGCCGGGAGAGACCCAAAAACATTCAGTACTTC.

The genes are TRBV5-1 and TRBJ2-5; TRBD2 matches 8 bases. Germline values: CDR1 SGHRS, CDR2 YFSETQ. V lost 4 bases and J lost 5; bases outside the gene matches: 4. There are 13 residues in the CDR3. CDR3 protein: CASSRREGETQYF. For the CDR3, the DNA is TGCGCCAGCAGCCGACGGGAGGGGGAGACCCAGTACTTC.

This clone was counted between two and nine times. The V and J genes are TRBV3-1 (or the pseudogene TRBV3-2) and TRBJ2-7; 7 nucleotides align to TRBD1. CDR3 size: 13 residues. Germline assignment: CDR1 LGHDT and CDR2 YNNKEL (reference sequence). J was trimmed by 2 bases and V by 6 bases; bases with no gene match: 4. Here the CDR3 reads CASRTQGAYEQYF. The CDR3 nucleotides are TGTGCCAGCAGGACCCAGGGGGCCTACGAGCAGTACTTC.

In DNA, the CDR3 is TGTGCCAGCAGAGAAGGGGGCGTCACTGAAGCTTTCTTT. Residues: CASREGGVTEAFF. The gene calls are TRBV6-6 and TRBJ1-1; TRBD1 matches at 7 bases. The CDR3 has 13 residues. The V gene's germline CDR1 is MNHNY and CDR2 SVGAGI (reference sequence). Germline trimming cut 6 bases from V and 4 bases from J; bases unmatched to any gene: 5.

The V gene is TRBV28, the J gene TRBJ2-1; perhaps TRBD2 as D (6 bases). V was cut by 4 bases and J by 2 bases, with 12 bases left in between. The CDR3 covers 15 residues. Germline V gene sequence: CDR1 MDHEN, CDR2 SYDVKM. The CDR3 reads CASSSRREAYNEQFF. CDR3 DNA: TGTGCCAGCAGTTCCCGGAGGGAAGCCTACAATGAGCAGTTCTTC.

The rearrangement joins TRBV5-4 to TRBJ2-1; TRBD2 matches at 13 bases. The V gene end was trimmed by 2 bases and the J gene end by 12 bases; junction bases not matched to a gene: 5. The CDR3 extends over 14 amino acids. Looked up from germline, CDR1 is SGHNT and CDR2 is YYREEE (reference sequence). The chain's CDR3 is CASSLLAGGPGQFF. The CDR3 DNA sequence: TGTGCCAGCAGCTTACTAGCGGGAGGGCCCGGGCAGTTCTTC.

This chain links TRBV9 with TRBJ1-2; the D gene is possibly TRBD1 (5 bases). CDR3 size: 14 residues. Trimming pared 4 bases from V and 5 bases from J, leaving 15 bases between. Looked up from germline, CDR1 is SGDLS and CDR2 is YYNGEE. CDR3 nucleotides: TGTGCCAGCAGCCCCGGGGGGTTCTATTATGGCTACACCTTC. Its translation is CASSPGGFYYGYTF. Variable domain in full (rest from reference TRBV9 and TRBJ1-2): DSGVTQTPKHLITATGQRVTLRCSPRSGDLSVYWYQQSLDQGLQFLIQYYNGEERAKGNILERFSAQQFPDLHSELNLSSLELGDSALYFCASSPGGFYYGYTFGSGTRLTVV.

Remarks on this clone: This specimen includes other DNA sequences encoding the same CDR3. The rearrangement links TRBV7-2 to TRBJ2-7, with 8 bases aligning to TRBD1. Germline CDR1 reads SGHTA; CDR2 reads FQGNSA. This CDR3 spans 13 amino acids. V was clipped by 4 bases and J by 5 bases; unmatched bases: 4. CDR3 protein: CASSYKTGDEQYF. The CDR3, as DNA: TGTGCCAGCAGCTACAAGACAGGGGACGAGCAGTACTTC.

The J gene is TRBJ1-2, the V gene TRBV19; a possible D gene is TRBD1 (6 bases). The CDR3 is made up of 16 amino acids. Germline values: CDR1 LNHDA, CDR2 SQIVND (reference sequence). The V end lost 5 bases, the J end lost 8 bases, and 24 bases lay between the germline ends. CDR3 nucleotides: TGTGCCAGTAGTGTATCCAGAGGCTCCTTGCAGGGGGGCTACACCTTC. This sequence encodes CASSVSRGSLQGGYTF.

The rearrangement links TRBV7-3 to TRBJ2-5; TRBD2 agrees at 8 bases. The CDR3 is 13 amino acids. The trim removed 6 bases at V and 5 bases at J, leaving 5 bases unmatched. CDR1 is SGHTA and CDR2 is FQGTGA in the germline V gene. As DNA, the CDR3 is TGTGCCAGCAGTTATAGCGGGGATGAGACCCAGTACTTC. Translating gives CASSYSGDETQYF.

The chain joins TRBV30 to TRBJ2-3; 7 positions agree with TRBD2. V dropped 2 bases and J dropped 2; count of bases not matched to a gene: 4. Germline V lookup: CDR1 GTSNPN, CDR2 SVGIG (reference sequence). The CDR3 loop spans 14 amino acids. CDR3 in amino acids: CAWSNSGITDTQYF. The CDR3 DNA sequence: TGTGCCTGGAGTAACAGCGGGATCACAGATACGCAGTATTTT.

This clone was seen more than once but under ten times. The CDR3: CASSGDKPNYGYTF. CDR3 in DNA: TGTGCCAGCAGTGGGGACAAACCTAACTATGGCTACACCTTC. V and J are TRBV2 and TRBJ1-2, with D possibly matching TRBD1 (6 bases). This CDR3 is built from 14 residues. V gave up 4 bases and J gave up 0 bases, with 9 bases separating them. In germline, CDR1 is SNHLY, CDR2 FYNNEI.

The CDR3: CASSQAMAGDQPQHF. The CDR3 region has the DNA TGCGCCAGCAGCCAAGCTATGGCAGGGGATCAGCCCCAGCATTTT. V is TRBV4-3 and J is TRBJ1-5; a weak D match, TRBD1 (6 bases). V was trimmed by 1 base and J by 5 bases, leaving 12 bases between them. The CDR3 consists of 15 residues. Germline V CDR1 and CDR2: LGHNA, YSLEER.